The clone carrying this T cell receptor beta chain was observed a handful of times. Patients in the study were battling locally advanced or metastatic urothelial carcinoma. Sample contribution per patient ranged from 1 to 8, covering pretreatment and on-treatment. Each PCR reaction had synthetic TCR analog templates spiked into it. Repertoires were generated with immunoSEQ multiplex PCR, while TCRdb's copy carries only in-frame clones and drops some. The table shows roughly 20,000 clones, with 85% to 90% occurring only once. These data are taken from a study of PD-L1 blockade in urothelial cancer. The CDR3 is 16 amino acids. Germline assignment: CDR1 SGHTA and CDR2 FQGNSA. V was shortened by 0 bases and J by 7 bases, with 18 bases between the two germline ends.

Sequenced material: PBMCs, taken around atezolizumab (anti-PD-L1) treatment. The chain couples TRBV7-2 to TRBJ1-2; a weak D match, TRBD1 (6 bases). This clonotype originated in a man aged 45 to 65 with urothelial cancer. This CDR3 reads CASSLAGGGVFVGYTF. Here the CDR3 DNA reads TGTGCCAGCAGCTTAGCAGGGGGGGGCGTCTTTGTTGGCTACACCTTC.